Listed below are T cell receptor beta chains from one sample, sequenced in a study of T cells in Graves' hyperthyroidism and ophthalmopathy. TCRdb re-called the multiplex PCR reads through MiXCR, storing one row per CDR3 protein. The repertoire holds around 300,000 distinct CDR3 sequences, roughly 15% seen once, with roughly 35% in the top ten. Sequencing used blood. The receptors were gathered from a woman in her forties with Graves' ophthalmopathy. Both conserved end residues are part of each CDR3. Each record gives: V gene, D gene, clone size, J gene, CDR3 protein, CDR3 DNA. A D gene is named only where the DNA matches it firmly. Only some rows state a clone size, as once, few, many or a class for expanded clones.

v_gene: TRBV9
d_gene: NA
abundance: few
j_gene: TRBJ2-5
CDR3aa: CASSVWGGEETQYF
CDR3nt: TGTGCCAGCAGCGTATGGGGCGGAGAGGAGACCCAGTACTTC

v_gene: TRBV2
d_gene: NA
abundance: many
j_gene: TRBJ2-1
CDR3aa: CASSDAGSPPFSYNEQFF
CDR3nt: TGTGCCAGCAGTGACGCGGGTTCACCCCCATTCTCCTACAATGAGCAGTTCTTC

v_gene: TRBV20-1
d_gene: NA
abundance: many
j_gene: TRBJ1-1
CDR3aa: CSARYRVNTEAFF
CDR3nt: TGCAGTGCTAGGTACAGGGTAAACACTGAAGCTTTCTTT

v_gene: TRBV14
d_gene: NA
abundance: NA
j_gene: TRBJ2-6
CDR3aa: CASSQGWSGDPPGANVLTF
CDR3nt: TGTGCCAGCAGCCAAGGGTGGTCCGGGGACCCACCTGGGGCCAACGTCCTGACTTTC

v_gene: TRBV20-1
d_gene: NA
abundance: NA
j_gene: TRBJ2-7
CDR3aa: CSARDLGQGTYEQYF
CDR3nt: TGCAGTGCTAGAGATCTCGGGCAGGGAACCTACGAGCAGTACTTC

v_gene: TRBV29-1
d_gene: NA
abundance: many
j_gene: TRBJ1-2
CDR3aa: CSVGGPYGYTF
CDR3nt: TGCAGCGTTGGAGGACCATATGGCTACACCTTC

v_gene: TRBV28
d_gene: TRBD1
abundance: NA
j_gene: TRBJ2-7
CDR3aa: CASKRTGSYEQYF
CDR3nt: TGTGCCAGCAAAAGGACAGGGTCCTACGAGCAGTACTTC

v_gene: TRBV2
d_gene: TRBD1
abundance: few
j_gene: TRBJ1-5
CDR3aa: CASGQAGRQPQHF
CDR3nt: TGTGCCAGCGGACAGGCCGGTCGGCAGCCCCAGCATTTT

v_gene: TRBV11-2
d_gene: NA
abundance: many
j_gene: TRBJ2-1
CDR3aa: CASSLGAVGRGNEQFF
CDR3nt: TGTGCCAGCAGCTTAGGCGCCGTTGGCAGGGGCAATGAGCAGTTCTTC

v_gene: TRBV15
d_gene: NA
abundance: many
j_gene: TRBJ1-5
CDR3aa: CATSRDGYSNQPQHF
CDR3nt: TGTGCCACCAGCAGGGATGGGTATAGCAATCAGCCCCAGCATTTT

v_gene: TRBV19
d_gene: TRBD1
abundance: few
j_gene: TRBJ1-5
CDR3aa: CASDRGPYQPQHF
CDR3nt: TGTGCCAGTGACAGGGGGCCCTATCAGCCCCAGCATTTT

v_gene: TRBV7-9
d_gene: NA
abundance: NA
j_gene: TRBJ1-3
CDR3aa: CASSGRNTIYF
CDR3nt: TGTGCCAGCAGCGGGAGAAACACCATATATTTT

v_gene: TRBV10-1
d_gene: TRBD1
abundance: many
j_gene: TRBJ1-1
CDR3aa: CASSRDRVNTEAFF
CDR3nt: TGCGCCAGCAGTCGGGACAGGGTGAACACTGAAGCTTTCTTT

v_gene: TRBV28
d_gene: NA
abundance: many
j_gene: TRBJ2-7
CDR3aa: CASSFLGTNYEQYF
CDR3nt: TGTGCCAGCAGTTTTTTGGGGACCAACTACGAGCAGTACTTC

v_gene: TRBV7-9
d_gene: NA
abundance: many
j_gene: TRBJ1-1
CDR3aa: CASSLRLMEAFF
CDR3nt: TGTGCCAGCAGCTTAAGGCTTATGGAAGCTTTCTTT

v_gene: TRBV10-3
d_gene: NA
abundance: few
j_gene: TRBJ1-4
CDR3aa: CAISESLNEKLFF
CDR3nt: TGTGCCATCAGTGAGTCACTAAATGAAAAACTGTTTTTT

v_gene: TRBV5-1
d_gene: NA
abundance: many
j_gene: TRBJ2-5
CDR3aa: CASSRDPFETQYF
CDR3nt: TGCGCCAGCAGCAGGGACCCTTTTGAGACCCAGTACTTC

v_gene: TRBV29-1
d_gene: TRBD1
abundance: many
j_gene: TRBJ2-7
CDR3aa: CSVALPLGGQGSLLNTYEQYF
CDR3nt: TGCAGCGTTGCTCTGCCTCTCGGGGGACAGGGCTCCCTCCTTAATACCTACGAGCAGTACTTC

v_gene: TRBV10-3
d_gene: NA
abundance: many
j_gene: TRBJ1-1
CDR3aa: CAVTGQPNTEAFF
CDR3nt: TGTGCCGTAACGGGACAACCGAACACTGAAGCTTTCTTT

v_gene: TRBV28
d_gene: TRBD1
abundance: many
j_gene: TRBJ1-5
CDR3aa: CNHIPGQSQWPQHF
CDR3nt: TGTAACCATATCCCGGGACAGTCTCAATGGCCCCAGCATTTT

v_gene: TRBV3-1
d_gene: NA
abundance: few
j_gene: TRBJ1-4
CDR3aa: CASSFRTVGWDEKLFF
CDR3nt: TGTGCCAGCAGCTTCCGTACGGTCGGATGGGATGAAAAACTGTTTTTT

v_gene: TRBV6-1
d_gene: NA
abundance: few
j_gene: TRBJ2-2
CDR3aa: CASFSGLALKTGELFF
CDR3nt: TGTGCCAGCTTTTCTGGTCTAGCGTTAAAAACCGGGGAGCTGTTTTTT

v_gene: TRBV12-3/TRBV12-4
d_gene: NA
abundance: NA
j_gene: TRBJ2-3
CDR3aa: CASSFLTTASTDTQYF
CDR3nt: TGTGCCAGCAGTTTTCTCACTACAGCAAGCACAGATACGCAGTATTTT

v_gene: TRBV3-1
d_gene: NA
abundance: many
j_gene: TRBJ1-2
CDR3aa: CASSQGNYGYTF
CDR3nt: TGTGCCAGCAGCCAAGGAAACTATGGCTACACCTTC

v_gene: TRBV27
d_gene: TRBD1
abundance: many
j_gene: TRBJ2-3
CDR3aa: CASSLRTGKKADTQYF
CDR3nt: TGTGCCAGCAGTCTTCGGACAGGGAAAAAGGCAGATACGCAGTATTTT

v_gene: TRBV6-1
d_gene: NA
abundance: few
j_gene: TRBJ2-1
CDR3aa: CASSPRYNEQFF
CDR3nt: TGTGCCAGCAGTCCACGTTACAATGAGCAGTTCTTC

v_gene: TRBV6-5
d_gene: NA
abundance: NA
j_gene: TRBJ2-1
CDR3aa: CASSYGVFNEQFF
CDR3nt: TGTGCCAGCAGTTACGGGGTGTTCAATGAGCAGTTCTTC

v_gene: TRBV18
d_gene: NA
abundance: many
j_gene: TRBJ2-7
CDR3aa: CASSPPTGWFEQYF
CDR3nt: TGTGCCAGCTCACCACCGACAGGTTGGTTCGAGCAGTACTTC

v_gene: TRBV6-1
d_gene: TRBD2
abundance: few
j_gene: TRBJ2-5
CDR3aa: CASSLLQTSSETQYF
CDR3nt: TGTGCCAGCAGCCTGCTGCAGACTAGCTCAGAGACCCAGTACTTC

v_gene: TRBV12-3/TRBV12-4
d_gene: TRBD1
abundance: many
j_gene: TRBJ2-1
CDR3aa: CASRLQGANEQFF
CDR3nt: TGTGCCAGCAGATTACAGGGGGCAAATGAGCAGTTCTTC

v_gene: TRBV28
d_gene: NA
abundance: many
j_gene: TRBJ2-7
CDR3aa: CASTSPRGGAFEQYF
CDR3nt: TGTGCCAGCACCTCACCCAGGGGGGGAGCTTTCGAGCAGTACTTC

v_gene: TRBV7-8
d_gene: NA
abundance: many
j_gene: TRBJ1-2
CDR3aa: CASSLTTRSSNYGYTF
CDR3nt: TGTGCCAGCAGCTTAACGACAAGATCCAGTAACTATGGCTACACCTTC

v_gene: TRBV19
d_gene: NA
abundance: many
j_gene: TRBJ1-5
CDR3aa: CASSTAFSGQPQHF
CDR3nt: TGTGCCAGTAGTACCGCATTCTCGGGTCAGCCCCAGCATTTT

v_gene: TRBV19
d_gene: TRBD1
abundance: NA
j_gene: TRBJ1-5
CDR3aa: CASSRTGFPNQPQHF
CDR3nt: TGTGCCAGTAGTCGGACAGGGTTCCCCAATCAGCCCCAGCATTTT

v_gene: TRBV11-2
d_gene: TRBD1
abundance: many
j_gene: TRBJ1-3
CDR3aa: CASSLQGDTIYF
CDR3nt: TGTGCCAGCAGCTTACAGGGGGACACCATATATTTT

v_gene: TRBV7-9
d_gene: TRBD1
abundance: many
j_gene: TRBJ2-3
CDR3aa: CASSLGTGITDTQYF
CDR3nt: TGTGCCAGCAGCTTGGGGACAGGAATCACAGATACGCAGTATTTT

v_gene: TRBV18
d_gene: NA
abundance: few
j_gene: TRBJ1-6
CDR3aa: CASSPGVRSPLHF
CDR3nt: TGTGCCAGCTCACCCGGGGTAAGGTCACCCCTCCACTTT

v_gene: TRBV3-1
d_gene: NA
abundance: NA
j_gene: TRBJ1-4
CDR3aa: CASSQDMDSAGGKLFF
CDR3nt: TGTGCCAGCAGCCAAGATATGGATAGTGCTGGGGGAAAACTGTTTTTT

v_gene: TRBV6-1
d_gene: TRBD1
abundance: NA
j_gene: TRBJ2-2
CDR3aa: CASKRQGARSGTGELFF
CDR3nt: TGTGCCAGCAAAAGACAGGGAGCGCGAAGCGGCACCGGGGAGCTGTTTTTT

v_gene: TRBV6-1
d_gene: NA
abundance: few
j_gene: TRBJ2-5
CDR3aa: CASSEGVWGQETQYF
CDR3nt: TGTGCCAGCAGTGAGGGGGTGTGGGGCCAAGAGACCCAGTACTTC

v_gene: TRBV20-1
d_gene: NA
abundance: few
j_gene: TRBJ1-4
CDR3aa: CSAARRDNEKLFF
CDR3nt: TGCAGTGCAGCCCGGCGGGATAATGAAAAACTGTTTTTT

v_gene: TRBV9
d_gene: NA
abundance: NA
j_gene: TRBJ2-3
CDR3aa: CASSVAGGGLDTQYF
CDR3nt: TGTGCCAGCAGCGTAGCTGGGGGCGGATTAGATACGCAGTATTTT